These 24 T cell receptor beta chains originate from one sample sequenced in a study of OX40 agonist ivuxolimab in advanced cancers. Profiled with immunoSEQ multiplex PCR; TCRdb holds only in-frame clones, not every one. The sample includes approximately 86,000 clones, about 82% of them seen just once. Material: CD4+ or CD8+ T cells sorted from blood, obtained in a trial of the OX40 agonist ivuxolimab. The receptors stem from an adult with an advanced solid tumor such as melanoma, head and neck, liver or kidney cancer.

The chain is built from TRBV5-5 and TRBJ1-1; 7 bases are a match to TRBD1. The CDR3 consists of 14 residues. Germline V gene sequence: CDR1 SGHKS, CDR2 YYEKEE (reference sequence). The junction had 6 bases not matched to a gene; V was cut back by 7 bases and J by 0 bases. The CDR3 DNA sequence: TGTGCCAGCGGGACAGCTCTTATGAACACTGAAGCTTTCTTT. Amino acid sequence: CASGTALMNTEAFF.

For the CDR3, the DNA is TGCGCCAGCAGTGAGTTCACCGGGACAGGGGGAGGCACCGGGGAGCTGTTTTTT. It yields the protein CASSEFTGTGGGTGELFF. This chain uses TRBV10-1 with TRBJ2-2, with 11 bases identical to TRBD1. The CDR3 extends over 18 amino acids. Unmatched junction bases numbered 8, after V lost 1 base and J lost 4 bases. Germline loops: CDR1 WNHNN, CDR2 SYGVQD (reference sequence).

The chain recombines TRBV6-5 with TRBJ1-6, with D maybe TRBD1 (5 bases). Germline-derived CDR1 and CDR2 are MNHEY and SVGAGI. The CDR3 extends over 15 amino acids. The V end was cut by 7 bases, the J end by 5 bases, with 15 bases between. CDR3 region: CASNKGNRDNSPLHF. In DNA form, the CDR3 reads TGTGCCAGCAATAAGGGGAATCGGGATAATTCACCCCTCCACTTT.

The V and J genes are TRBV6-5 and TRBJ1-2, with D possibly TRBD1 on 5 matching bases. This CDR3 spans 13 amino acids. Trimming left V 0 bases short and J 4 bases short, with 6 bases between. Germline V lookup: CDR1 MNHEY, CDR2 SVGAGI. CDR3 sequence: CASSYSDSYGYTF. DNA of the CDR3: TGTGCCAGCAGTTACTCCGACAGCTATGGCTACACCTTC.

The CDR3 reads CASSSVGQPTDTQYF. In DNA, the CDR3 is TGTGCCAGCAGTTCCGTGGGACAGCCCACAGATACGCAGTATTTT. The rearrangement links TRBV6-6 to TRBJ2-3; 7 bases fit TRBD1. This CDR3 has 15 residues. Germline-derived CDR1 and CDR2 are MNHNY and SVGAGI (reference sequence). The V and J ends lost 4 bases and 2 bases, in that order; junction bases with no gene match: 6.

V is TRBV11-2 and J is TRBJ2-4, with 7 nucleotides matching TRBD1. V lost 6 bases, J lost 6 bases, and 8 bases stayed unmatched. The CDR3 contains 14 residues. Germline values: CDR1 SGHAT, CDR2 FQNNGV. CDR3 bases: TGTGCCAGCAGTCAGACCGGGACAGTAAACATTCAGTACTTC. Its protein is CASSQTGTVNIQYF.

This chain joins TRBV5-5 and TRBJ1-4, with D perhaps TRBD1 (5 bases). The CDR3 contains 15 residues. Germline CDR1 and CDR2: SGHKS and YYEKEE (reference sequence). Trimming removed 2 bases from V and 2 bases from J, with 10 bases in between. The CDR3 loop is CASSFIGATNEKLFF. CDR3 coding DNA: TGTGCCAGCAGCTTCATCGGGGCTACTAATGAAAAACTGTTTTTT.

The genes are TRBV30 and TRBJ2-1; D gene uncertain. V was cut by 3 bases and J by 9 bases, with 12 bases left in between. Germline loops: CDR1 GTSNPN, CDR2 SVGIG (reference sequence). This CDR3 contains 12 residues. CDR3 bases: TGTGCCTGGAGCTACGATCAAGGTGAGCAGTTCTTC. Encoded protein: CAWSYDQGEQFF.

This chain connects TRBV18 to TRBJ1-2; 9 positions match TRBD1. CDR3 length: 15 amino acids. The V and J ends lost 3 bases and 3 bases, in that order; junction bases with no gene match: 5. Germline-derived CDR1 and CDR2 are KGHSH and LQKENI. In DNA, the CDR3 is TGTGCCAGCTCACCCGGACAGGGGAATGACTATGGCTACACCTTC. It encodes CASSPGQGNDYGYTF.

The chain joins TRBV2 to TRBJ2-3; 7 nucleotides line up with TRBD2. V lost 8 bases and J lost 8; bases outside the gene matches: 1. The CDR3 is 10 amino acids. CDR1 is SNHLY, CDR2 FYNNEI, per germline. The CDR3, as DNA: TGTGCCAGCGGCGGGAGTACGCAGTATTTT. The encoded protein is CASGGSTQYF. Full variable domain (outside the CDR3, taken from reference TRBV2 and TRBJ2-3): EPEVTQTPSHQVTQMGQEVILRCVPISNHLYFYWYRQILGQKVEFLVSFYNNEISEKSEIFDDQFSVERPDGSNFTLKIRSTKLEDSAMYFCASGGSTQYFGPGTRLTVL.

The rearrangement uses TRBV7-9 and TRBJ2-7, with 7 bases matching TRBD1. Unmatched junction bases numbered 12, after V lost 6 bases and J lost 1 base. Germline V gives CDR1 SEHNR, CDR2 FQNEAQ (reference sequence). The CDR3 contains 16 residues. This chain's CDR3 is CASSNVGTEKSYEQYF. The CDR3 nucleotides read TGTGCCAGCAGTAACGTAGGGACAGAGAAGTCCTACGAGCAGTACTTC.

The CDR3 sequence is CASSRAPWKLFF. The CDR3, as DNA: TGTGCCTCCTCTAGGGCCCCGTGGAAACTGTTTTTT. The rearrangement links TRBV30 to TRBJ1-4; D not resolved. Germline V gene sequence: CDR1 GTSNPN, CDR2 SVGIG (reference sequence). The CDR3 contains 12 residues. V was clipped by 7 bases and J by 11 bases, with 17 bases between them.

This sequence joins TRBV7-9 and TRBJ1-4; 7 bases are a match to TRBD1. Looked up from germline, CDR1 is SEHNR and CDR2 is FQNEAQ (reference sequence). Trimming cost V 0 bases and J 2 bases; bases outside gene matches: 6. The CDR3 covers 17 residues. The CDR3 region is CASSLAQGGSTNEKLFF. In DNA form, the CDR3 reads TGTGCCAGCAGCTTAGCCCAAGGGGGCTCTACTAATGAAAAACTGTTTTTT. The full variable domain, its missing parts supplied by reference TRBV7-9 and TRBJ1-4, is DTGVSQNPRHKITKRGQNVTFRCDPISEHNRLYWYRQTLGQGPEFLTYFQNEAQLEKSRLLSDRFSAERPKGSFSTLEIQRTEQGDSAMYLCASSLAQGGSTNEKLFFGSGTQLSVL.

This chain uses TRBV7-2 with TRBJ2-5; possible D gene TRBD1, 5 bases. Germline CDR1 is SGHTA and CDR2 is FQGNSA. CDR3 size: 14 residues. With 1 base removed from V and 2 bases from J, the gap between germline ends came to 8 bases. CDR3 coding DNA: TGTGCCAGCAGCTTAGATCAGGGACAAGAGACCCAGTACTTC. It yields the protein CASSLDQGQETQYF. The full variable domain, with the rest looked up from reference TRBV7-2 and TRBJ2-5, is GAGVSQSPSNKVTEKGKDVELRCDPISGHTALYWYRQSLGQGLEFLIYFQGNSAPDKSGLPSDRFSAERTGGSVSTLTIQRTQQEDSAVYLCASSLDQGQETQYFGPGTRLLVL.

The V and J genes are TRBV2 and TRBJ2-7, with D perhaps matching TRBD2 (6 bases). V lost 6 bases to trimming and J lost 2 bases, with 17 bases between them. CDR3 length: 15 residues. Germline V gives CDR1 SNHLY, CDR2 FYNNEI. In nucleotides, the CDR3 is TGTGCCAGCAGGGATCTGGTGGGAGGCCCCTACGAGCAGTACTTC. It codes for CASRDLVGGPYEQYF.

The genes are TRBV6-1 and TRBJ2-1, with 14 bases fitting TRBD2. The CDR3 runs to 15 residues. The trim removed 5 bases at V and 10 bases at J, leaving 7 bases unmatched. Germline CDR1 reads MNHNS; CDR2 reads SASEGT. The CDR3 spells CASSPGLAGGGEQFF. The DNA of the CDR3 is TGTGCCAGCAGTCCCGGACTAGCGGGAGGAGGAGAGCAGTTCTTC.

This rearrangement joins TRBV6-6 to TRBJ2-7, with D tentatively TRBD1 or TRBD2 (6 bases each). The germline gives CDR1 MNHNY, CDR2 SVGAGI (reference sequence). With 6 bases removed from V and 5 bases from J, the gap between germline ends came to 11 bases. The CDR3 runs to 12 residues. The CDR3 DNA follows: TGTGCCAGCAGCCCCGGGGGCAACGAGCAGTACTTC. As protein: CASSPGGNEQYF.

The chain recombines TRBV6-6 with TRBJ2-1; 9 bases are a match to TRBD1. CDR1 and CDR2 (germline): MNHNY, SVGAGI (reference sequence). V was clipped by 5 bases and J by 4 bases; unmatched bases: 6. The CDR3 has 15 amino acids. The CDR3 coding sequence is TGTGCCAGCAGTAAACAGGGGGCTGATTACAATGAGCAGTTCTTC. Its protein is CASSKQGADYNEQFF.

J is TRBJ1-2 and V is TRBV29-1; 7 nucleotides line up with TRBD1. Germline V lookup: CDR1 SQVTM, CDR2 ANQGSEA. V gave up 4 bases and J gave up 7 bases; unmatched junction bases: 12. This CDR3 spans 14 amino acids. The CDR3 region is CSVGEIQGSFGYTF. In DNA form, the CDR3 reads TGCAGCGTTGGCGAGATACAGGGGTCTTTTGGCTACACCTTC.

The chain is built from TRBV25-1 and TRBJ2-7; 7 bases are shared with TRBD1. The germline CDR1 and CDR2 sequences are MGHDK and SYGVNS. J was trimmed by 3 bases and V by 0 bases; bases with no gene match: 5. The CDR3 runs to 15 residues. The CDR3 sequence is CASSEYRQGYYEQYF. The CDR3 DNA follows: TGTGCCAGCAGTGAATATAGACAGGGCTACTACGAGCAGTACTTC.

The genes are TRBV18 and TRBJ2-7; TRBD1 matches at 9 bases. The germline V gene encodes CDR1 KGHSH and CDR2 LQKENI. This CDR3 has 16 amino acids. V was pared by 4 bases and J by 6 bases, with 13 bases of the junction left unmatched. The CDR3 DNA follows: TGTGCCAGCTCACTCATTGGGGGACAGGGAGGAACCGAGCAGTACTTC. Translation: CASSLIGGQGGTEQYF.

The rearrangement joins TRBV2 to TRBJ1-6, with D possibly being TRBD1 (6 bases). Trimming cost V 6 bases and J 5 bases, with 14 bases left between them. The germline V gene encodes CDR1 SNHLY and CDR2 FYNNEI. The CDR3 has 15 amino acids. The CDR3 region has the DNA TGTGCCAGCAGAGCCACGGGACACGATAATTCACCCCTCCACTTT. Translated: CASRATGHDNSPLHF.

The chain uses TRBV6-1 and TRBJ2-6; tentatively, D is TRBD1 or TRBD2 (5 bases each). Per the germline V gene, CDR1 is MNHNS and CDR2 is SASEGT. The V and J ends lost 2 bases and 2 bases respectively, with 7 bases between them. The CDR3 has 15 amino acids. CDR3 residues: CASSERGAGANVLTF. The DNA of the CDR3 is TGTGCCAGCAGTGAACGAGGGGCTGGGGCCAACGTCCTGACTTTC.

The chain combines TRBV6-5 with TRBJ1-2, with 8 bases matching TRBD1. From germline, CDR1 is MNHEY and CDR2 SVGAGI. The CDR3 sequence is 14 residues long. V shed 6 bases, J shed 4 bases, and the junction held 7 bases outside the gene matches. The CDR3 nucleotides read TGTGCCAGCAGAGCCGGGACAGGCGCCTATGGCTACACCTTC. Encoded protein: CASRAGTGAYGYTF.